This T cell receptor (beta chain) was found in a study of technical replicates of blood from several donors. In the case of this clone: A read error may produce the germline difference seen at one junction end.

This CDR3 region has 15 residues. Germline V gene data show CDR1 as LGHNA and CDR2 as YNFKEQ. The method was immunoSEQ multiplex PCR; TCRdb's version includes in-frame clones alone and lacks a portion of them. The table records approximately 66,000 clones, 70% to 90% of them present only once. The receptor was isolated from a human donor in good health. Some clones in this sample may be carry-over from other donors' samples. The sequenced sample was PBMCs. The chain has TRBV4-2 and TRBJ1-2, with D unresolved. Here the CDR3 DNA reads TGTGCCAGCAGCAAAGACCGCGGAGACAACTATGGCTACACCTTC. As protein: CASSKDRGDNYGYTF.